This T cell receptor (beta chain) was profiled in a study of T cell changes during pregnancy in multiple sclerosis. The protocol was immunoSEQ multiplex PCR, while the TCRdb copy is restricted to in-frame clones and leaves out a portion. Among 90,000 to 95,000 clones, 85% to 95% were seen once, and the ten largest hold around 4.1%. Trimming removed 3 bases at V and 0 bases at J, with 27 bases between. The CDR3 has 20 residues. From germline, CDR1 is SNHLY and CDR2 FYNNEI. The sample was peripheral blood, taken in the first trimester of pregnancy. The chain combines TRBV2 with TRBJ2-7, with D perhaps TRBD1 (6 bases). The receptor was isolated from a female donor with multiple sclerosis, enrolled in a pregnancy study. The CDR3 reads CASSDLWGRAPKRGSYEQYF. In nucleotides, the CDR3 is TGTGCCAGCAGTGATCTTTGGGGGCGGGCACCAAAAAGGGGCTCCTACGAGCAGTACTTC.